The clone carrying this TCR beta chain has a single count. What it binds is not known. V shed 1 base and J shed 2 bases, with 12 bases lying between them. The CDR3 extends over 15 amino acids. Germline loops: CDR1 SGHTA, CDR2 FQGNSA. These data belong to a study of T cell responses to AZD1222 COVID-19 vaccine. Whole-study results and caveats: In a largely white British group with more females than males, clonal diversity was possibly underestimated. Unmutated variant regions are reportedly the target of nearly half of TCRs that are spike-specific.

Measured with immunoSEQ multiplex PCR; TCRdb has only the in-frame clones, and not every one. The table lists 120,000 to 150,000 clones, roughly 89% of them singletons. This clonotype was obtained from an adult who received the AZD1222 COVID-19 vaccine. The chain carries TRBV7-2 and TRBJ2-7; maybe TRBD2 (6 bases). The material was peripheral blood, obtained 28 days after the second AZD1222 dose. Here the CDR3 DNA reads TGTGCCAGCAGCTTAGTAAGCGGGTTTCCCTACGAGCAGTACTTC. Protein: CASSLVSGFPYEQYF.